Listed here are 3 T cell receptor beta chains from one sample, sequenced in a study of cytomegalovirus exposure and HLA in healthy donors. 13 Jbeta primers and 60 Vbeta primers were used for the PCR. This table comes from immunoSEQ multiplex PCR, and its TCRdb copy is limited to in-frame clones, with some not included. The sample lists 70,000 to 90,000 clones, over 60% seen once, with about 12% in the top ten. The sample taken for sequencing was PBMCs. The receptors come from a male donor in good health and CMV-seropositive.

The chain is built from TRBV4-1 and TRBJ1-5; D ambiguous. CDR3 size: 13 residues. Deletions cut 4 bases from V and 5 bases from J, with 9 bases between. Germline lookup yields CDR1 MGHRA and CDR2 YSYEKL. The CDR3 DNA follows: TGCGCCAGCAGCCCGGGGATTGATCAGCCCCAGCATTTT. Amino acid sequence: CASSPGIDQPQHF.

The CDR3 coding sequence is TGTGCCAGCAGCGTAGGGGAAGCGGGATTGGACATTCAGTACTTC. Translation gives CASSVGEAGLDIQYF. The chain employs TRBV9 and TRBJ2-4; 7 nucleotides align to TRBD2. Germline V gene data show CDR1 as SGDLS and CDR2 as YYNGEE. The CDR3 loop spans 15 amino acids. The V and J ends lost 0 bases and 8 bases, in that order; junction bases with no gene match: 8.

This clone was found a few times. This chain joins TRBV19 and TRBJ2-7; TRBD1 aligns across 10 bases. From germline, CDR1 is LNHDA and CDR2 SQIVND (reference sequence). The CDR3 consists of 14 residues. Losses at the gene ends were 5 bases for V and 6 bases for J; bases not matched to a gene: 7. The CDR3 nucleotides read TGTGCCAGTAGTTTGACAGGGGGCGCGGGCGAGCAGTACTTC. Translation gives CASSLTGGAGEQYF.